This TCR beta chain was documented in a study of blood T cells in healthy people across ages. Findings and caveats of the study: Long-lived donors exceeded aged donors in naive CD4+ cells and diversity.

A sample-barcoded 5' primer and a J-beta primer mix were used in a second PCR of roughly 7 to 12 cycles. With 12 random nucleotides, a template-switch adaptor tagged each individual cDNA molecule. Per-sample output comprised a minimum of 2.5 million paired-end reads containing CDR3. One entry per CDR3 protein, called by TCRdb with MiXCR from the 5' RACE reads. The table shows roughly 1.5 million distinct CDR3 sequences, with approximately 43% occurring only once. The germline gives CDR1 MNHEY, CDR2 SVGAGI. The V and J ends lost 0 bases and 6 bases, in that order; junction bases with no gene match: 7. This CDR3 region has 16 residues. In this sample, this clonotype turned up a few times. No antigen is known for it.

The clonotype comes from a woman aged 18-29 years in good health. J is TRBJ1-2 and V is TRBV6-5, with TRBD1 matching 10 bases. Source material: blood. CDR3 in DNA: TGTGCCAGCAGTTACTCGAGCGGACAGGGGGTAGATGGCTACACCTTC. Translating gives CASSYSSGQGVDGYTF.